This record looks at one T cell receptor beta chain sequence and its context. Its antigen is currently not known. No per-base quality is available; no much larger clone lies one base away. After removal of 4 bases from V and 3 bases from J, the junction retains 16 bases not matched to a gene. As encoded in the germline V gene, CDR1 is SGDLS while CDR2 is YYNGEE. The CDR3 sequence holds 18 residues, the cysteine and phenylalanine included. This entry keeps only the CDR3 DNA: 54 bases, framed from base 1. The immunoSEQ Assay was the method used to sequence TCRbeta CDR3 regions. After extraction, genomic DNA underwent amplification by bias-controlled multiplex PCR, followed by high-throughput sequencing. Processing in the source paper ran as follows. To quantify the absolute abundance of every unique TCRbeta CDR3 region, sequences were collapsed and filtered. T cell fraction was estimated by normalizing TCRbeta template counts to usable DNA, which was measured by amplifying reference genes present in all nucleated cells. Repertoire TCRs were annotated as SARS-CoV-2-specific by exact matching of V gene, CDR3 amino acid sequence and J gene to a known reactive TCR set. The reference SARS-CoV-2 TCR set was obtained from MIRA and was filtered for enrichment in COVID-19-positive ImmuneCODE repertoires, whereby public or cross-reactive TCRs were removed. Based on the MIRA antigens, annotated TCRs were further analysed at the level of specific ORF or position within ORF. Breadth was defined as annotated unique rearrangements over total unique productive rearrangements; depth was the summed frequency of those rearrangements. TCR breadth was compared between groups using two-sided Wilcoxon rank-sum tests. The clones in this table, taken by TCRdb from immuneACCESS, are in-frame only. Not every clone is retained; where verified, under half of the shortfall comes from an unresolved V gene, and the cause of the rest is unknown. V, J and clone size are those of that table, while D and trimming were read from the DNA. For this sample the table gives about 260,000 clones, of which around 88% were detected only once. Together, the top ten hold nearly 3% of the sample.

This record belongs to a study of Ad26.COV2.S vaccination and SARS-CoV-2 variants (dated by TCRdb to about 2021). Study-level background: Vaccine-arm donors came from COV1001, a multicentre, randomized, double-blind, placebo-controlled phase I-IIa trial of Ad26.COV2.S in healthy adults. Dosing of Ad26.COV2.S was intramuscular, at either 5x10^10 or 1x10^11 viral particles, delivered as one shot or as two shots spaced 56 days apart. TCRbeta repertoire sequencing served as the tool for gauging how specific and how broad the SARS-CoV-2-reactive T cell receptors were following Ad26.COV2.S vaccination. The TCR-sequenced set comprised around 30 samples: about 19 Ad26.COV2.S vaccine recipients, 5 placebo recipients and 8 SARS-CoV-2 convalescent individuals. Trial participants were randomized into five groups of five, in which low-dose or high-dose Ad26.COV2.S was given once or twice, or placebo was given on both occasions. Investigators remained blinded to trial group allocation during experiments and outcome assessment.

Broader findings and caveats from the paper: It was noted by the authors that total T cell responses may have been underestimated by the TCR breadth and depth analyses. Non-spike TCR breadth was comparable between vaccine and placebo recipients, consistent with the vaccine containing only spike. After vaccination, substantial breadth of spike-specific CD8+ and CD4+ T cell responses was reported. Compared with placebo recipients, Ad26.COV2.S recipients showed higher spike-specific TCR breadth (P = 0.0014). The study was not powered for comparison of responses between vaccine doses or regimens.

Explained via the paper, the treatment or condition label denotes: about 20 received Ad26.COV2.S at low or high dose, single or two shots; about 5 received placebo; per-sample allocation not given. For vaccine and placebo recipients, repertoires were sequenced using samples collected on day 63 after the first injection. In Cohort 1b, 20 to 25 adults aged 18-55 years were enrolled at a single site in Boston, USA, between 29 July and 7 August 2020. As a vaccine, Ad26.COV2.S was a replication-incompetent adenovirus type 26 vector that expressed a prefusion-stabilized SARS-CoV-2 spike protein derived from the original Wuhan strain.

The sequence was collected from a person aged 18 to 65 who received the Ad26.COV2.S COVID-19 vaccine or a placebo. Source: peripheral blood, taken in a trial of Ad26.COV2.S vaccine versus placebo. Recombination linked TRBV9 to TRBJ2-3, and TRBD2 matches 8 of the central bases. The nucleotide sequence is given as TGTGCCAGCAGCCCTAGAGGTCTCCGGGAGGGCCAGACAGATACGCAGTATTTT. Translated, it gives CASSPRGLREGQTDTQYF.